The rows below give T cell receptor beta chains drawn from one sample of a study of blood T cell repertoires in COVID-19. TCRdb keeps only in-frame clones here, not all; method: immunoSEQ multiplex PCR. The table includes approximately 240,000 clones, roughly 82% detected once. The sample taken for sequencing was peripheral blood. These receptor sequences come from a woman older than 75 with active or convalescent COVID-19. The CDR3 runs from the conserved cysteine through the conserved F or W. D genes are given only for firm matches. A clone size is listed for some rows: how often the clone was seen (once, few, many), or a class if it is expanded.

DNA,CDR3,V,D,size,J
TGTGCCAGCAGCCAAGGCGGTGCTAATGAGCAGTTCTTC,CASSQGGANEQFF,TRBV14,.,.,TRBJ2-1
TGTGCCAGCAGCCAAGATCGAGGGGGACCCTCCTATAATTCACCCCTCCACTTT,CASSQDRGGPSYNSPLHF,TRBV4-2,.,.,TRBJ1-6
TGTGCCAGCAGTAGTAGGGGTGAAGCTTTCTTT,CASSSRGEAFF,TRBV2,.,.,TRBJ1-1
TGTGCCAGCAGCTTATTAGGAGGTGTAGATACGCAGTATTTT,CASSLLGGVDTQYF,TRBV7-9,.,.,TRBJ2-3
TGTGCCAGCAGCCAAGACAGGGCAAGAGTAGGCTACACCTTC,CASSQDRARVGYTF,TRBV5-4,TRBD1,.,TRBJ1-2
TGTGCCAGCAGTGAAGAAAACAGGGGTAACACTGAAGCTTTCTTT,CASSEENRGNTEAFF,TRBV2,TRBD1,.,TRBJ1-1
TGTGCCAGCAGCTTAATTTGGGAGAGCACTGAAGCTTTCTTT,CASSLIWESTEAFF,TRBV11-2,.,.,TRBJ1-1
TGTGCCAGCAGCCAGCTAGCCTGGACTAGCGGGGGGCAGTTTTCTGGCACAGATACGCAGTATTTT,CASSQLAWTSGGQFSGTDTQYF,TRBV3-1/TRBV3-2,TRBD2,few,TRBJ2-3
TGTGCCAGCAGCCCGGACAGGCGCTCTGGAAACACCATATATTTT,CASSPDRRSGNTIYF,TRBV5-8,TRBD1,.,TRBJ1-3
TGTGCCAGCAGTGTCGGGTGGGGACAGGTTTCTGGAAACACCATATATTTT,CASSVGWGQVSGNTIYF,TRBV6-1,TRBD1,.,TRBJ1-3
TGTGCCAGCAGCTTGAGGGGAACAGGGGGGCACAATCAGCCCCAGCATTTT,CASSLRGTGGHNQPQHF,TRBV5-6,TRBD1,.,TRBJ1-5
TGTGCCAGCAGTATCGGAGCTTTCTTT,CASSIGAFF,TRBV12-3/TRBV12-4,.,.,TRBJ1-1
TGTGCCAGCAGTCCGGGACAGGGTACCTACGAGCAGTACTTC,CASSPGQGTYEQYF,TRBV3-1/TRBV3-2,TRBD1,.,TRBJ2-7
TGCGCCAGCAGCCAGGGGGGACAGGGATACGAGCAGTACTTC,CASSQGGQGYEQYF,TRBV4-1,TRBD1,few,TRBJ2-7
TGCGCCAGCAGCTTCGGGGGAACTAACACCGGGGAGCTGTTTTTT,CASSFGGTNTGELFF,TRBV5-1,.,.,TRBJ2-2
TGTGCCAGCAGTCCCGGGACTAGCGGGAGCTCCTACGAGCAGTACTTC,CASSPGTSGSSYEQYF,TRBV6-4,TRBD2,.,TRBJ2-7
TGTGCCAGCAGTCATGGGGGGGCTGCCCGTGAAAAACTGTTTTTT,CASSHGGAAREKLFF,TRBV28,.,.,TRBJ1-4
TGCGCCAGCAGCTTGGGGGGACAGGGAAGAATAGGCACTGAAGCTTTCTTT,CASSLGGQGRIGTEAFF,TRBV5-1,TRBD1,.,TRBJ1-1
TGTGCCTCAACAAAGTCGATAACTAACTATGGCTACACCTTC,CASTKSITNYGYTF,TRBV30,.,.,TRBJ1-2
TGTGCCAGTAGTATATCCAGGGGAGTGGAAAAACTGTTTTTT,CASSISRGVEKLFF,TRBV19,.,.,TRBJ1-4
TGTGCCATCAGTGAGTCGAAGGCGGGAGTGATAAATGAGCAGTTCTTC,CAISESKAGVINEQFF,TRBV10-3,TRBD2,.,TRBJ2-1
TGTGCCAGTAGGGCAGGGCACCTACCTAACTATGGCTACACCTTC,CASRAGHLPNYGYTF,TRBV19,.,.,TRBJ1-2
TGTGCCAGCAGTGAACAGGGGTCCGGGGAGCTGTTTTTT,CASSEQGSGELFF,TRBV2,.,.,TRBJ2-2